The 30 T cell receptor beta chains presented below share a single source sample, sequenced in a study of cytomegalovirus exposure and HLA in healthy donors. Researchers ran the PCR with 60 Vbeta and 13 Jbeta primers. Assay: immunoSEQ multiplex PCR; the TCRdb copy retains only in-frame clones and omits some. This sample has around 130,000 clones, with roughly 85% found just once. Input material: PBMCs. The receptors shown here come from a boy aged 5-17 years in good health and CMV-seronegative.

V and J are TRBV7-3 and TRBJ1-1; D is undetermined. The CDR3 runs to 13 residues. Looked up from germline, CDR1 is SGHTA and CDR2 is FQGTGA. V dropped 0 bases and J dropped 8 bases, with 10 bases sitting between them. The CDR3 sequence: CASSLTRAEEAFF. The CDR3 DNA is TGTGCCAGCAGCTTAACGCGGGCAGAAGAAGCTTTCTTT.

This rearrangement joins TRBV13 to TRBJ2-7; D perhaps matches TRBD2 (5 bases). Germline V gene data show CDR1 as PRHDT and CDR2 as FYEKMQ (reference sequence). CDR3 length equals 17 residues. The V gene lost 0 bases and the J gene lost 4 bases, with 19 bases spanning the gap. The CDR3: CASSLGLTPEGAYEQYF. In DNA, the CDR3 is TGTGCCAGCAGCTTAGGCCTAACACCCGAGGGAGCGTACGAGCAGTACTTC.

V gene TRBV7-2 combines with J gene TRBJ2-3; no definite D call. The germline V gene has CDR1 SGHTA and CDR2 FQGNSA. V lost 1 base and J 1 base, leaving 6 bases between the germline ends. This CDR3 is built from 14 residues. The CDR3 DNA reads TGTGCCAGCAGCTTAGAGCCCGGCACAGATACGCAGTATTTT. Amino acids: CASSLEPGTDTQYF.

V usage is TRBV29-1 and J usage is TRBJ1-1; D ambiguous. The CDR3 length is 13 residues. Deletions cut 0 bases from V and 1 base from J, with 6 bases between. Germline V CDR1 and CDR2: SQVTM, ANQGSEA. CDR3 nucleotides: TGCAGCGTTGAAGATTGGGCGAACACTGAAGCTTTCTTT. Its translation is CSVEDWANTEAFF. The full variable domain, in which reference TRBV29-1 and TRBJ1-1 provide the parts outside the CDR3, is SAVISQKPSRDICQRGTSLTIQCQVDSQVTMMFWYRQQPGQSLTLIATANQGSEATYESGFVIDKFPISRPNLTFSTLTVSNMSPEDSSIYLCSVEDWANTEAFFGQGTRLTVV.

V gene TRBV18 combines with J gene TRBJ1-5; TRBD1 matches 9 bases. This CDR3 has 17 residues. The junction had 6 bases not matched to a gene; V was cut back by 1 base and J by 2 bases. Germline V lookup: CDR1 KGHSH, CDR2 LQKENI. The CDR3 DNA reads as TGTGCCAGCTCACCACTCCCTAGGACAGGGGGCAATCAGCCCCAGCATTTT. This sequence encodes CASSPLPRTGGNQPQHF.

The chain carries TRBV4-2 and TRBJ2-5, with TRBD2 identical over 7 bases. The CDR3 contains 18 residues. Looked up from germline, CDR1 is LGHNA and CDR2 is YNFKEQ. Trimming at V came to 1 base and at J to 2 bases, leaving 13 bases not matched to a gene. As DNA, the CDR3 is TGTGCCAGCAGCCAAGGGGTCGGGATACTAGCGTCACAAGAGACCCAGTACTTC. Residues: CASSQGVGILASQETQYF.

In its sample, this clone was seen once. CDR3 residues: CASSESEEGTEAFF. In DNA form, the CDR3 reads TGTGCCAGCAGTGAATCGGAGGAGGGTACTGAAGCTTTCTTT. The gene calls are TRBV6-4 and TRBJ1-1; D unresolved. Per germline, CDR1 MRHNA and CDR2 SNTAGT. The V end lost 3 bases, the J end lost 5 bases, and 13 bases lay between the germline ends. This CDR3 has 14 residues.

This clone was seen only a few times. The DNA for the CDR3 is TGTGCCACCAGCAGCGGATTCGGGAGGGGTGTTATACGCGAGCAGTACTTC. Translated: CATSSGFGRGVIREQYF. The gene calls are TRBV15 and TRBJ2-7; TRBD2 matches at 8 bases. The ends lost 3 bases at V and 6 bases at J; junction bases unmatched: 16. Germline assignment: CDR1 LNHNV and CDR2 YYDKDF (reference sequence). CDR3 length equals 17 residues.

The chain uses TRBV19 and TRBJ1-3; TRBD1 might be the D (6 bases). Germline values: CDR1 LNHDA, CDR2 SQIVND (reference sequence). The CDR3 spans 16 residues. Trimming removed 3 bases from V and 0 bases from J, with 12 bases in between. This chain's CDR3 is CASSIPGAHSGNTIYF. The CDR3 DNA is TGTGCCAGTAGTATCCCAGGGGCCCACTCTGGAAACACCATATATTTT.

The genes are TRBV7-9 and TRBJ2-3, with D maybe TRBD2 (6 bases). Between the trimmed V and J ends, which lost 5 bases and 5 bases, there was a span of 11 bases. In germline, CDR1 is SEHNR, CDR2 FQNEAQ (reference sequence). This CDR3 spans 13 amino acids. The CDR3 region is CASSPVGGDTQYF. CDR3 DNA: TGTGCCAGCAGCCCCGTCGGGGGAGATACGCAGTATTTT.

This clone was found once. The rearrangement uses TRBV9 and TRBJ1-2; 7 bases fit TRBD1. Germline loops: CDR1 SGDLS, CDR2 YYNGEE. This CDR3 comprises 14 residues. V was pared by 0 bases and J by 13 bases, with 12 bases of the junction left unmatched. CDR3 residues: CASSVGQGLRYVTF. In nucleotides, the CDR3 is TGTGCCAGCAGCGTAGGACAGGGCCTTCGTTATGTCACCTTC. Full variable domain (remainder filled in from reference TRBV9 and TRBJ1-2): DSGVTQTPKHLITATGQRVTLRCSPRSGDLSVYWYQQSLDQGLQFLIQYYNGEERAKGNILERFSAQQFPDLHSELNLSSLELGDSALYFCASSVGQGLRYVTFGSGTRLTVV.

The V and J genes are TRBV6-1 and TRBJ2-3, with no clear D. Trimming took 4 bases from V and 5 from J, leaving 7 bases between them. This CDR3 contains 12 residues. CDR1 is MNHNS, CDR2 SASEGT, per germline. Written as DNA, the CDR3 is TGTGCCAGCAGTGGTGACTTAGATACGCAGTATTTT. The encoded protein is CASSGDLDTQYF.

Of note for this clone: This CDR3 is also generated by other DNA sequences in the sample. CDR3 sequence reads: CASSLAGGSYEQYF. The CDR3 DNA reads as TGCGCCAGCAGCTTGGCCGGCGGCTCCTACGAGCAGTACTTC. V gene TRBV5-1 combines with J gene TRBJ2-7; D is unclear. The CDR3 is 14 residues long. The V and J ends lost 0 bases and 0 bases respectively, with 7 bases between them. Germline loops: CDR1 SGHRS, CDR2 YFSETQ. Using reference TRBV5-1 and TRBJ2-7 for the parts outside the CDR3, the full variable domain is KAGVTQTPRYLIKTRGQQVTLSCSPISGHRSVSWYQQTPGQGLQFLFEYFSETQRNKGNFPGRFSGRQFSNSRSEMNVSTLELGDSALYLCASSLAGGSYEQYFGPGTRLTVT.

The chain has TRBV7-6 and TRBJ2-2, with D perhaps TRBD2 (6 bases). The V end was cut by 0 bases, the J end by 3 bases, with 8 bases between. Germline assignment: CDR1 SGHVS and CDR2 FNYEAQ. The CDR3 contains 15 residues. CDR3 nucleotide sequence: TGTGCCAGCAGCTTAGCGTGGGGGGACACCGGGGAGCTGTTTTTT. It translates to CASSLAWGDTGELFF.

This clone came up a few times. This chain connects TRBV4-1 to TRBJ2-7; TRBD2 matches at 10 bases. This CDR3 contains 17 residues. With 4 bases clipped from V and 2 bases from J, the junction kept 11 bases outside the gene matches. Germline V gene sequence: CDR1 MGHRA, CDR2 YSYEKL. CDR3 sequence (DNA): TGCGCCAGCAGCCGCAATCCACTAGCGGGGCTTACCTACGAGCAGTACTTC. This translates into CASSRNPLAGLTYEQYF.

The chain has TRBV11-2 and TRBJ2-3; 8 bases are a match to TRBD2. CDR1 is SGHAT, CDR2 FQNNGV, per germline. V shed 4 bases, J shed 6 bases, and the junction held 12 bases outside the gene matches. The CDR3 spans 16 residues. CDR3 coding DNA: TGTGCCAGCAGCTCGGTTCGGGCGGGAGGATTTGATACGCAGTATTTT. Amino acids: CASSSVRAGGFDTQYF.

About this clone itself: This same CDR3 is encoded by further DNA sequences in the sample. The chain couples TRBV6-5 to TRBJ1-2; D unclear. With 0 bases removed from V and 1 base from J, the gap between germline ends came to 6 bases. CDR1 and CDR2 from the germline V gene are MNHEY and SVGAGI. The CDR3 covers 14 residues. CDR3 residues: CASSYSGGNYGYTF. The CDR3 bases are TGTGCCAGCAGTTACTCCGGCGGTAACTATGGCTACACCTTC.

The chain employs TRBV29-1 and TRBJ2-2; TRBD2 matches 8 bases. J gave up 7 bases and V 4 bases, and 8 bases lay outside the gene matches. This CDR3 is built from 14 residues. Germline CDR1 is SQVTM and CDR2 is ANQGSEA. The CDR3 coding sequence is TGCAGCGTTGCCTCGGAGCGGGAGATCGGGGAGCTGTTTTTT. It encodes CSVASEREIGELFF.

This chain uses TRBV27 with TRBJ1-2; 7 bases map to TRBD1. J lost 4 bases, V lost 6 bases, and 11 bases had no gene match. Germline CDR1 and CDR2: MNHEY and SMNVEV (reference sequence). The CDR3 loop spans 15 amino acids. The CDR3 nucleotides read TGTGCCAGCAGCCCCGACAGGGCGATAAGCTATGGCTACACCTTC. Amino acid sequence: CASSPDRAISYGYTF.

This chain connects TRBV28 to TRBJ2-7; 10 bases agree with TRBD1. After removal of 3 bases from V and 6 bases from J, the junction contained 5 bases not matched to a gene. Germline values: CDR1 MDHEN, CDR2 SYDVKM. This CDR3 is 14 amino acids long. Written as DNA, the CDR3 is TGTGCCAGCAGTTTGGACAGGGGGGTGGGCGAGCAGTACTTC. Protein product: CASSLDRGVGEQYF.

The chain employs TRBV13 and TRBJ2-4, with 14 bases that match TRBD2. Looked up from germline, CDR1 is PRHDT and CDR2 is FYEKMQ (reference sequence). Germline trimming cut 5 bases from V and 8 bases from J; bases unmatched to any gene: 17. The CDR3 covers 19 residues. CDR3 protein: CASSQRGRLAGGPQYIQYF. CDR3 nucleotide sequence: TGTGCCAGCAGCCAAAGAGGGAGACTAGCGGGAGGGCCTCAGTACATTCAGTACTTC.

This rearrangement joins TRBV21-1 to TRBJ1-1; the table's D call TRBD1 went unverified against the DNA. TRBV21-1 is a listed pseudogene. The CDR3 runs 16 residues. CDR3 bases: TGTGCCAGCAGCAAAGTACCAGAGGGACAGAACACTGAAGCTTTCTTT. As protein: CASSKVPEGQNTEAFF.

CDR3 sequence (DNA): TGTGCCAGCAGCTTAGATGGGGGGGGCGACTATGGCTACACCTTC. Translating gives CASSLDGGGDYGYTF. The chain uses TRBV7-6 and TRBJ1-2, with D possibly TRBD1 on 6 matching bases. The CDR3 has 15 amino acids. Looked up from germline, CDR1 is SGHVS and CDR2 is FNYEAQ. V lost 1 base to trimming and J lost 3 bases, with 12 bases between them.

This chain uses TRBV5-1 with TRBJ2-7; D remains ambiguous. CDR3 size: 12 residues. Germline V gene lookup returns CDR1 SGHRS and CDR2 YFSETQ. Trimming removed 1 base at V and 5 bases at J, with 7 bases between. CDR3 sequence reads: CASSLIRDEQYF. CDR3 bases: TGCGCCAGCAGCTTGATTCGGGACGAGCAGTACTTC. The variable domain in full, completed from reference TRBV5-1 and TRBJ2-7, reads KAGVTQTPRYLIKTRGQQVTLSCSPISGHRSVSWYQQTPGQGLQFLFEYFSETQRNKGNFPGRFSGRQFSNSRSEMNVSTLELGDSALYLCASSLIRDEQYFGPGTRLTVT.

The genes are TRBV13 and TRBJ1-2, with TRBD1 matching over 11 bases. The CDR3 covers 16 residues. V shed 2 bases and J 2 bases; nucleotides not matched to a gene: 4. Germline V lookup: CDR1 PRHDT, CDR2 FYEKMQ (reference sequence). As DNA, the CDR3 is TGTGCCAGCAGCTTAACTGGGACAGGGGGAAACTATGGCTACACCTTC. Its protein is CASSLTGTGGNYGYTF.

The count of this clone is one. The chain carries TRBV30 and TRBJ1-6; D unresolved. V dropped 3 bases and J dropped 7 bases, with 10 bases sitting between them. Germline CDR1 reads GTSNPN; CDR2 reads SVGIG (reference sequence). The CDR3 contains 13 residues. The CDR3 coding sequence is TGTGCCTGGAGCGCAAGCGTGAATTCACCCCTCCACTTT. Amino acids: CAWSASVNSPLHF.

CDR3 residues: CASSRPDRGHQPQHF. The CDR3 coding sequence is TGTGCCAGCAGTCGCCCTGACAGGGGGCATCAGCCCCAGCATTTT. The chain couples TRBV6-6 to TRBJ1-5; TRBD1 agrees at 10 bases. The CDR3 is 15 residues long. CDR1 MNHNY and CDR2 SVGAGI come from the germline V gene (reference sequence). V trimming: 5 bases; J trimming: 5 bases; junction bases outside the gene matches: 6.

The chain combines TRBV6-6 with TRBJ2-5; TRBD2 agrees at 13 bases. The J call may be faulty, since TRBJ2-7 better matches the DNA end. This CDR3 has 15 amino acids. Germline CDR1 and CDR2: MNHNY and SVGAGI (reference sequence). The CDR3 here is CASSAGTSGTYEQYF. The CDR3, as DNA: TGTGCCAGCAGCGCCGGGACTAGCGGGACCTACGAGCAGTACTTC.

Of note for this clone: The germline gene is not matched at one end of the junction; a read error may be the cause. The chain recombines TRBV2 with TRBJ2-3, with 8 bases matching TRBD2. Germline lookup yields CDR1 SNHLY and CDR2 FYNNEI. The CDR3 totals 15 residues. The CDR3 spells CATSTPGGVSDTQYF. The CDR3 coding sequence is TGTGCCACCAGTACGCCCGGGGGGGTTTCGGATACGCAGTATTTT.

This sequence joins TRBV19 and TRBJ1-5, with a tentative D call TRBD1 (5 bases). The V end was cut by 3 bases, the J end by 6 bases, with 18 bases between. Germline V CDR1 and CDR2: LNHDA, SQIVND (reference sequence). The CDR3 runs 16 residues. The CDR3 sequence: CASSISQTGGVQPQHF. Here the CDR3 DNA reads TGTGCCAGTAGTATTTCGCAGACTGGAGGGGTTCAGCCCCAGCATTTT.